One sample yielded the 26 T cell receptor beta chains listed below, sequenced in a study of a mutant IDH1 vaccine in newly diagnosed glioma. Using immunoSEQ multiplex PCR, the repertoire was profiled, and TCRdb retains in-frame clones only, with some absent. The table includes under 65,000 clones, 65% to 80% detected once. Time point indicated: baseline, week 1 (first vaccination visit). As for treatment: pre-vaccination baseline after standard-of-care therapy. The source material was PBMCs, sampled from a glioma patient treated with radiotherapy, temozolomide or both. The receptors here all came from a woman aged 40 to 50 with glioma.

The V call is TRBV19, the J call TRBJ2-4, with D tentatively TRBD2 (5 bases). Germline CDR1 is LNHDA and CDR2 is SQIVND (reference sequence). The CDR3 consists of 13 residues. Trimming took 8 bases from V and 0 from J, leaving 8 bases between them. Here the CDR3 DNA reads TGTGCCAGTCGAGAGGGAGCCAAAAACATTCAGTACTTC. Amino acids: CASREGAKNIQYF.

V gene TRBV18 combines with J gene TRBJ1-2, with 7 bases matching TRBD1. CDR1 and CDR2 (germline): KGHSH, LQKENI. Germline trimming cut 6 bases from V and 4 bases from J; bases unmatched to any gene: 8. The CDR3 contains 14 residues. CDR3 loop: CASSSTGQSYGYTF. Written as DNA, the CDR3 is TGTGCCAGCTCCTCGACAGGGCAGAGCTATGGCTACACCTTC. Complete variable domain (other parts from reference TRBV18 and TRBJ1-2): NAGVMQNPRHLVRRRGQEARLRCSPMKGHSHVYWYRQLPEEGLKFMVYLQKENIIDESGMPKERFSAEFPKEGPSILRIQQVVRGDSAAYFCASSSTGQSYGYTFGSGTRLTVV.

The V call is TRBV4-2, the J call TRBJ2-5; 8 bases match TRBD1. The CDR3 covers 15 residues. Germline V CDR1 and CDR2: LGHNA, YNFKEQ. V lost 2 bases to trimming and J lost 5 bases; unmatched junction nucleotides: 7. In nucleotides, the CDR3 is TGTGCCAGCAGCCAACCAACAGGGGGGCAGGAGACCCAGTACTTC. Residues: CASSQPTGGQETQYF.

This sequence joins TRBV27 and TRBJ2-3, with 9 bases aligning to TRBD1. This CDR3 contains 14 residues. V shed 6 bases and J 5 bases; nucleotides not matched to a gene: 6. Germline CDR1 MNHEY, CDR2 SMNVEV (reference sequence). The CDR3 here is CASSWTGAEDTQYF. The DNA of the CDR3 is TGTGCCAGCAGCTGGACAGGGGCTGAAGATACGCAGTATTTT.

The genes are TRBV7-6 and TRBJ2-5; the match to TRBD2 covers 9 bases. The CDR3 has 15 residues. Germline lookup yields CDR1 SGHVS and CDR2 FNYEAQ. V was clipped by 5 bases and J by 7 bases; unmatched bases: 11. Here the CDR3 DNA reads TGTGCCAGCAGCCTGCCTAGCGGGAAACGGGGGACCCAGTACTTC. Translated: CASSLPSGKRGTQYF.

The chain recombines TRBV10-1 with TRBJ1-6; the D gene is possibly TRBD1 (6 bases). The CDR3 totals 13 residues. Germline CDR1 WNHNN, CDR2 SYGVQD (reference sequence). V lost 5 bases to trimming and J lost 7 bases, with 9 bases between them. This CDR3 is CASSRGLNSPLHF. CDR3 sequence (DNA): TGCGCCAGCAGTCGGGGGCTAAATTCACCCCTCCACTTT.

This clone showed up just a few times. This sequence joins TRBV5-4 and TRBJ1-6; D unresolved. Trimming took 0 bases from V and 6 from J, leaving 7 bases between them. Germline loops: CDR1 SGHNT, CDR2 YYREEE (reference sequence). The CDR3 is made up of 14 amino acids. The CDR3 DNA reads as TGTGCCAGCAGCTTGGAATTCGGTAATTCACCCCTCCACTTT. It translates to CASSLEFGNSPLHF.

V usage is TRBV6-1 and J usage is TRBJ1-2; D may be TRBD1 (6 bases). This CDR3 has 16 residues. CDR1 MNHNS and CDR2 SASEGT come from the germline V gene. The V and J ends lost 3 bases and 3 bases respectively, with 17 bases between them. CDR3 sequence: CASSERRQAVHYGYTF. CDR3 DNA sequence: TGTGCCAGCAGTGAGAGGAGACAGGCGGTTCACTATGGCTACACCTTC.

The chain recombines TRBV19 with TRBJ1-1, with D maybe TRBD1 (6 bases). Deletions cut 6 bases from V and 1 base from J, with 15 bases between. This CDR3 region has 15 residues. Germline V gene sequence: CDR1 LNHDA, CDR2 SQIVND (reference sequence). CDR3 in DNA: TGTGCCAGTAGGCCAGCAGGGGTGTCGAACACTGAAGCTTTCTTT. Amino acids: CASRPAGVSNTEAFF.

The V and J genes are TRBV27 and TRBJ2-7; possibly TRBD1 or TRBD2 for D (5 bases each). Germline V gene sequence: CDR1 MNHEY, CDR2 SMNVEV (reference sequence). Trimming removed 7 bases at V and 2 bases at J, with 12 bases between. The CDR3 covers 13 residues. The CDR3 bases are TGTGCCAGCACCCGGGACCCAACCTACGAGCAGTACTTC. Translation gives CASTRDPTYEQYF.

This chain joins TRBV18 and TRBJ1-3; unclear D gene. V dropped 0 bases and J dropped 1 base, with 7 bases sitting between them. The length of the CDR3 is 15 residues. Per the germline V gene, CDR1 is KGHSH and CDR2 is LQKENI. CDR3 loop: CASSPPELSGNTIYF. The CDR3 DNA reads as TGTGCCAGCTCACCACCTGAACTTTCTGGAAACACCATATATTTT.

The chain has TRBV6-6 and TRBJ2-7, with D hard to call. Trimming left V 0 bases short and J 4 bases short, with 10 bases between. In germline, CDR1 is MNHNY, CDR2 SVGAGI (reference sequence). CDR3 length: 14 amino acids. CDR3 protein: CASSYSPVVYEQYF. The DNA for the CDR3 is TGTGCCAGCAGTTACTCACCGGTCGTATACGAGCAGTACTTC.

The rearrangement joins TRBV7-9 to TRBJ2-3, with D perhaps TRBD2 (5 bases). Germline V gives CDR1 SEHNR, CDR2 FQNEAQ (reference sequence). This CDR3 has 13 amino acids. The V end was cut by 11 bases, the J end by 1 base, with 13 bases between. The CDR3 coding sequence is TGTGCCTCCCTGCCCGGGGGCACAGATACGCAGTATTTT. It yields the protein CASLPGGTDTQYF. Full variable domain (missing parts from reference TRBV7-9 and TRBJ2-3): DTGVSQNPRHKITKRGQNVTFRCDPISEHNRLYWYRQTLGQGPEFLTYFQNEAQLEKSRLLSDRFSAERPKGSFSTLEIQRTEQGDSAMYLCASLPGGTDTQYFGPGTRLTVL.

The chain links TRBV4-1 to TRBJ1-5; no clear D. The CDR3 consists of 14 residues. Between the trimmed V and J ends, which lost 3 bases and 6 bases, there was a span of 12 bases. Germline V lookup: CDR1 MGHRA, CDR2 YSYEKL. The CDR3: CASSQEDLGQPQHF. CDR3 in DNA: TGCGCCAGCAGCCAGGAGGATCTGGGTCAGCCCCAGCATTTT.

This chain connects TRBV20-1 to TRBJ1-3; D remains unclear. In germline, CDR1 is DFQATT, CDR2 SNEGSKA (reference sequence). The CDR3 runs to 11 residues. V lost 7 bases and J 4 bases, leaving 8 bases between the germline ends. CDR3 protein: CSGTEGNTIYF. The CDR3 DNA reads as TGCAGTGGGACGGAAGGAAACACCATATATTTT.

This rearrangement joins TRBV13 to TRBJ2-5; D is uncertain. Trimming cost V 0 bases and J 1 base, with 9 bases left between them. The CDR3 spans 15 residues. CDR1 is PRHDT, CDR2 FYEKMQ, per germline (reference sequence). Here the CDR3 DNA reads TGTGCCAGCAGCTTAGGCGCGGCGGTCCAAGAGACCCAGTACTTC. Its translation: CASSLGAAVQETQYF.

V and J are TRBV19 and TRBJ2-3, with D hard to call. Trimming took off 3 bases at V and 1 base at J, with 11 bases between the two ends. The CDR3 totals 15 residues. Germline V CDR1 and CDR2: LNHDA, SQIVND (reference sequence). The DNA of the CDR3 is TGTGCCAGTAGTATGGTGGGGTTAGGCACAGATACGCAGTATTTT. Translation: CASSMVGLGTDTQYF.

The chain has TRBV7-7 and TRBJ2-4; 9 bases line up with TRBD2. Per the germline V gene, CDR1 is SSHAT and CDR2 is FNYEAQ (reference sequence). The CDR3 loop spans 14 amino acids. The CDR3 DNA is TGTGCAGGCGGGGGGGCCTTAGCCAAAAACATTCAGTACTTC. As protein: CAGGGALAKNIQYF.

The chain links TRBV5-1 to TRBJ1-1; D unresolved. V was cut by 7 bases and J by 1 base, with 17 bases left in between. The CDR3 consists of 15 residues. The germline CDR1 and CDR2 sequences are SGHRS and YFSETQ. The CDR3 reads CASQSGVMANTEAFF. DNA of the CDR3: TGCGCCAGCCAATCGGGAGTGATGGCGAACACTGAAGCTTTCTTT.

The genes are TRBV18 and TRBJ2-7; 12 positions match TRBD2. The germline gives CDR1 KGHSH, CDR2 LQKENI. Trimming cost V 5 bases and J 2 bases; bases outside gene matches: 13. This CDR3 contains 18 residues. The chain's CDR3 is CASSELPGTSGRTYEQYF. CDR3 nucleotide sequence: TGTGCCAGCTCAGAACTCCCCGGGACTAGCGGGCGAACCTACGAGCAGTACTTC.

V usage is TRBV9 and J usage is TRBJ2-7; D is ambiguous. V shed 2 bases and J shed 7 bases, with 16 bases lying between them. This CDR3 is 14 amino acids long. Germline V gene lookup returns CDR1 SGDLS and CDR2 YYNGEE. CDR3 DNA sequence: TGTGCCAGCAGCGTCCACGACGGAGCCGGAGAGCAGTACTTC. It encodes CASSVHDGAGEQYF.

The V call is TRBV6-6, the J call TRBJ2-3, with D perhaps TRBD1 (6 bases). Germline V CDR1 and CDR2: MNHNY, SVGAGI (reference sequence). The V end was cut by 6 bases, the J end by 0 bases, with 13 bases between. The CDR3 is 15 residues long. CDR3 DNA: TGTGCCAGCAGCCGGGACACCTCTAGCACAGATACGCAGTATTTT. This translates into CASSRDTSSTDTQYF.

The chain recombines TRBV12-5 with TRBJ1-1, with 7 bases identical to TRBD1. There are 16 residues in the CDR3. Germline values: CDR1 LGHNT, CDR2 FRNRAP. Unmatched junction bases numbered 10, after V lost 5 bases and J lost 1 base. This CDR3 reads CASGRGRGTANTEAFF. The CDR3 DNA is TGTGCTAGTGGTCGAGGGCGGGGGACAGCGAACACTGAAGCTTTCTTT.

This clone was seen only a few times. V is TRBV29-1 and J is TRBJ1-5; D possibly corresponds to TRBD1 (6 bases). The V end lost 4 bases, the J end lost 3 bases, and 10 bases lay between the germline ends. Germline V lookup: CDR1 SQVTM, CDR2 ANQGSEA. This CDR3 is built from 13 residues. The CDR3 DNA reads as TGCAGCGTTGGGGCAGGGGACAATCAGCCCCAGCATTTT. Its protein product is CSVGAGDNQPQHF.

The rearrangement uses TRBV6-1 and TRBJ2-5, with 8 bases matching TRBD2. Germline V gene lookup returns CDR1 MNHNS and CDR2 SASEGT. V lost 7 bases to trimming and J lost 1 base; unmatched junction nucleotides: 5. The CDR3 length is 14 residues. The CDR3 loop reads CASKAGGPQETQYF. CDR3 nucleotide sequence: TGTGCCAGCAAGGCGGGGGGCCCCCAAGAGACCCAGTACTTC.

The rearrangement joins TRBV6-5 to TRBJ2-2; no clear D. Trimming left V 10 bases short and J 8 bases short, with 11 bases between. From germline, CDR1 is MNHEY and CDR2 SVGAGI. This CDR3 is built from 11 residues. CDR3 nucleotides: TGTGCCACTTCCCCTGATGGGGAGCTGTTTTTT. Residues: CATSPDGELFF.